This TCR beta chain came from a study of T cell responses to AZD1222 COVID-19 vaccine. Study-wide points: Repertoires were obtained solely post-peak T cell response. In a largely white British group with more females than males, clonal diversity was possibly underestimated.

The germline CDR1 and CDR2 sequences are SGHTA and FQGNSA. The CDR3 extends over 15 amino acids. With 5 bases clipped from V and 5 bases from J, the junction kept 8 bases outside the gene matches. As regards this clone: Its antigen is still unknown.

Measured with immunoSEQ multiplex PCR; TCRdb has only the in-frame clones, and not every one. The sample includes 120,000 or so clones, approximately 90% seen only once; the top ten take 3%. It was second doses at about 4 or about 12 weeks that were pooled. The specimen was peripheral blood, collected 28 days after the second AZD1222 dose. This receptor was taken from an adult who received the AZD1222 COVID-19 vaccine. The J gene is TRBJ1-1, the V gene TRBV7-2; TRBD1 agrees at 10 bases. This chain's CDR3 is CASSKPDRGHTEAFF. The DNA for the CDR3 is TGTGCCAGCAGCAAACCAGACAGGGGGCATACTGAAGCTTTCTTT.